This T cell receptor (beta chain) was documented in a study of blood T cell repertoires in COVID-19. Here immunoSEQ multiplex PCR was the method, and the copy in TCRdb shows in-frame clones only, minus some. The sample records about 220,000 clones, around 83% being singletons. CDR3 length equals 12 residues. V lost 6 bases and J 8 bases, leaving 13 bases between the germline ends. The germline gives CDR1 SEHNR, CDR2 FQNEAQ (reference sequence). The clonotype comes from a man aged 50 to 59 who had recovered from COVID-19. The sequencing sample was made of peripheral blood. The chain couples TRBV7-9 to TRBJ1-1; the D gene is possibly TRBD1 (6 bases). The CDR3 loop reads CASRTDSWEAFF. For the CDR3, the DNA is TGTGCCAGCAGGACGGACAGCTGGGAAGCTTTCTTT.